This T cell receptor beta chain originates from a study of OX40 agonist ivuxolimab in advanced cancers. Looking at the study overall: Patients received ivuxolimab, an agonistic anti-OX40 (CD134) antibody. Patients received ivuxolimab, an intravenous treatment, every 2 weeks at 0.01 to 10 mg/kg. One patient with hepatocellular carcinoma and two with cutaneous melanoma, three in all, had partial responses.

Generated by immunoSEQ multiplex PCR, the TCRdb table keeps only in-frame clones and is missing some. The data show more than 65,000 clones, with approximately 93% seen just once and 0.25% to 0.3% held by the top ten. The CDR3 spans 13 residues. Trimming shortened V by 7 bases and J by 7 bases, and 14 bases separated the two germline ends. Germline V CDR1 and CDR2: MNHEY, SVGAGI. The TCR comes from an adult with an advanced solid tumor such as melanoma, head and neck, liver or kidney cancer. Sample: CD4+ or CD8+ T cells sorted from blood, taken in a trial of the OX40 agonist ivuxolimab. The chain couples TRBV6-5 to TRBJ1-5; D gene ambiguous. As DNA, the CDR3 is TGTGCCAGCAACCTGGATGGGAGGCAGCCCCAGCATTTT. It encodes CASNLDGRQPQHF.